This T cell receptor beta chain was retrieved from a study of blood T cell repertoires in COVID-19. Study details: PBMCs, B-cell-depleted T cells, or T cells provided the cDNA or gDNA that made up the material.

Looked up from germline, CDR1 is SNHLY and CDR2 is FYNNEI. This CDR3 has 12 amino acids. V lost 7 bases and J lost 10; bases outside the gene matches: 4. Measured with immunoSEQ multiplex PCR; TCRdb has only the in-frame clones, and not every one. The sample includes under 250,000 clones, about 83% of them seen just once. Sample: peripheral blood. This chain joins TRBV2 and TRBJ1-3; 10 bases fit TRBD1. This clonotype was obtained from a man between 35 and 55 years old with active or convalescent COVID-19. The CDR3 loop is CASTGTGETIYF. The CDR3 DNA follows: TGTGCCAGCACTGGGACAGGGGAGACCATATATTTT.